This TCR beta chain was sequenced during a study of T-cell reconstitution after alpha-beta-depleted transplantation in children. This clonotype was seen a handful of times. Its antigen remains unknown. General observations from the study: Some patients showed high day-60 TCRbeta diversity, which derived from surviving recipient T cells and thymic progenitors. A year had passed since transplant, and T-cell counts and diversity by then came mostly from newly produced T cells. Several hundred expanded graft clones reportedly supplied alpha-beta T cells about two months after transplant.

Germline-derived CDR1 and CDR2 are SGHTA and FQGNSA. V was clipped by 4 bases and J by 2 bases; unmatched bases: 2. This CDR3 contains 15 residues. The library targeted TCRbeta and was prepared with unique molecular identifiers. TCRdb re-derived calls from the PCR reads in MiXCR, one entry per CDR3 protein. Found here are approximately 800,000 distinct CDR3 sequences, roughly 15% of them singletons; the top ten hold just under 5%. This TCR came from a male patient aged 10-17 years who had a stem cell transplant for acute lymphoblastic leukemia, so the T cells may come from the graft donor. This sample comprised PBMCs, mostly from graft donor cells, obtained 360 days after TCRalphabeta/CD19-depleted stem cell transplant. This rearrangement joins TRBV7-2 to TRBJ2-3, with 11 bases fitting TRBD1. In DNA, the CDR3 is TGTGCCAGCAGCTCGGACAGGGGGCTCACAGATACGCAGTATTTT. As protein: CASSSDRGLTDTQYF.